These 14 T cell receptor beta chains came from one sample sequenced in a study of blood T cells in healthy people across ages. For the second PCR, which ran for roughly 7 to 11 cycles, a sample-barcoded 5' primer and a J-beta primer mix were used. MiXCR, run by TCRdb on the 5' RACE reads, gives a single entry per CDR3 protein. The table includes hundreds of thousands of distinct CDR3 sequences, about 25% detected once. The sample comprised blood. The receptors come from a woman aged 70 to 79 in good health.

This clonotype was recorded a few times. The chain is built from TRBV20-1 and TRBJ2-7, with 9 bases that match TRBD2. Looked up from germline, CDR1 is DFQATT and CDR2 is SNEGSKA (reference sequence). This CDR3 region has 15 residues. Unmatched junction bases numbered 12, after V lost 3 bases and J lost 6 bases. CDR3 in amino acids: CSASLGGRALVEQYF. DNA for the CDR3: TGCAGTGCTAGTCTGGGCGGGAGGGCCCTCGTCGAGCAGTACTTC.

This clonotype was detected a few times. The chain combines TRBV24-1 with TRBJ2-1, with 7 bases matching TRBD2. Germline CDR1 KGHDR, CDR2 SFDVKD. CDR3 size: 16 residues. V gave up 5 bases and J gave up 2 bases; unmatched junction bases: 8. CDR3 loop: CATSGSSGVTYNEQFF. CDR3 in DNA: TGTGCCACCAGTGGTTCAAGCGGGGTTACCTACAATGAGCAGTTCTTC.

This clonotype was detected a few times. The rearrangement joins TRBV18 to TRBJ1-5; D unresolved. V shed 5 bases and J shed 5 bases, with 10 bases lying between them. The CDR3 has 13 residues. Germline V gene data show CDR1 as KGHSH and CDR2 as LQKENI. CDR3 sequence: CASSSGPHQPQHF. The CDR3 nucleotides are TGTGCCAGCTCATCCGGGCCCCATCAGCCCCAGCATTTT.

The CDR3 protein is CASSPPQGAVNEQFF. Written as DNA, the CDR3 is TGTGCCAGCAGCCCCCCGCAGGGGGCAGTGAATGAGCAGTTCTTC. The V gene is TRBV16, the J gene TRBJ2-5; 8 positions match TRBD1. The J call may be incorrect, as the DNA end agrees better with TRBJ2-1. CDR1 KGHSY and CDR2 FQNENV come from the germline V gene. The CDR3 loop spans 15 amino acids.

This clonotype has only a few counts. This rearrangement joins TRBV6-6 to TRBJ1-4; TRBD1 aligns across 7 bases. Per the germline V gene, CDR1 is MNHNY and CDR2 is SVGAGI (reference sequence). The ends lost 5 bases at V and 6 bases at J; junction bases unmatched: 9. There are 15 residues in the CDR3. The CDR3 here is CASSPRDSFYEKLFF. The CDR3 nucleotides read TGTGCCAGCAGTCCTAGGGACAGTTTTTATGAAAAACTGTTTTTT.

The V call is TRBV18, the J call TRBJ1-1; no clear D. The CDR3 length is 15 residues. CDR1 and CDR2 (germline): KGHSH, LQKENI. V was pared by 2 bases and J by 1 base, with 11 bases between. CDR3 sequence reads: CASSPVLIKNTEAFF. In nucleotides, the CDR3 is TGTGCCAGCTCACCAGTGCTAATCAAGAACACTGAAGCTTTCTTT. Full variable domain (rest looked up from reference TRBV18 and TRBJ1-1): NAGVMQNPRHLVRRRGQEARLRCSPMKGHSHVYWYRQLPEEGLKFMVYLQKENIIDESGMPKERFSAEFPKEGPSILRIQQVVRGDSAAYFCASSPVLIKNTEAFFGQGTRLTVV.

The table lists this clonotype with a few counts. J is TRBJ2-1 and V is TRBV21-1; no DNA check was done on the table's D call, TRBD2. TRBV21-1 is noted as a pseudogene. This CDR3 region has 13 residues. The CDR3 nucleotides are TGTGCCAGCAGCCCAGGGAGGGAGGGTGAGCAGTTCTTC. Protein product: CASSPGREGEQFF.

This clonotype was seen many times. This chain joins TRBV2 and TRBJ2-5; D ambiguous. V was clipped by 7 bases and J by 7 bases, with 13 bases between them. The length of the CDR3 is 12 residues. Germline CDR1 reads SNHLY; CDR2 reads FYNNEI. The CDR3 sequence is CASTVLPGTQYF. The DNA for the CDR3 is TGTGCCAGCACGGTCCTCCCGGGGACCCAGTACTTC.

V usage is TRBV6-6 and J usage is TRBJ2-5; a possible D gene is TRBD2 (6 bases). This CDR3 region has 12 residues. CDR1 and CDR2 from the germline V gene are MNHNY and SVGAGI (reference sequence). V lost 2 bases, J lost 9 bases, and 10 bases lay in between. CDR3 region: CASSYEPGAQYF. The DNA of the CDR3 is TGTGCCAGCAGTTACGAACCGGGGGCCCAGTACTTC.

This clonotype was counted only a few times. CDR3 DNA sequence: TGTGCCAGCAGTCTGGGAGCACTCCGGGACAGGGGGGCCTGGGGAGAAAAACTGTTTTTT. Amino acid sequence: CASSLGALRDRGAWGEKLFF. The chain recombines TRBV28 with TRBJ1-4; 11 bases fit TRBD1. This CDR3 is built from 20 residues. V gave up 5 bases and J gave up 8 bases; unmatched junction bases: 22. CDR1 MDHEN and CDR2 SYDVKM come from the germline V gene.

The genes are TRBV20-1 and TRBJ1-4; the D gene is possibly TRBD1 (6 bases). The CDR3 is made up of 13 amino acids. Germline CDR1 and CDR2: DFQATT and SNEGSKA (reference sequence). The V end lost 3 bases, the J end lost 8 bases, and 13 bases lay between the germline ends. This chain's CDR3 is CSASEGGGEKLFF. CDR3 bases: TGCAGTGCTAGCGAAGGCGGGGGCGAAAAACTGTTTTTT.

Only one count was recorded for this clonotype. The chain links TRBV5-1 to TRBJ2-1; 8 bases fit TRBD2. The germline gives CDR1 SGHRS, CDR2 YFSETQ. The CDR3 extends over 16 amino acids. J was trimmed by 9 bases and V by 2 bases; bases with no gene match: 13. In DNA, the CDR3 is TGCGCCAGCAGCTTTAATCCGGGAGGGATGGGCAGTGAGCAGTTCTTC. This gives the protein CASSFNPGGMGSEQFF. Using reference TRBV5-1 and TRBJ2-1 for the parts outside the CDR3, the full variable domain is KAGVTQTPRYLIKTRGQQVTLSCSPISGHRSVSWYQQTPGQGLQFLFEYFSETQRNKGNFPGRFSGRQFSNSRSEMNVSTLELGDSALYLCASSFNPGGMGSEQFFGPGTRLTVL.

V usage is TRBV7-2 and J usage is TRBJ2-7, with 8 bases that match TRBD1. CDR3 length: 17 residues. Germline trimming cut 4 bases from V and 0 bases from J; bases unmatched to any gene: 11. CDR1 and CDR2 (germline): SGHTA, FQGNSA. CDR3 protein: CASSSRWDRKNSYEQYF. The CDR3 nucleotides read TGTGCCAGCAGCTCCAGATGGGACAGGAAAAACTCCTACGAGCAGTACTTC.

V gene TRBV5-6 combines with J gene TRBJ2-6, with D possibly TRBD2 on 6 matching bases. The CDR3 is 13 amino acids. Trimming left V 9 bases short and J 4 bases short, with 11 bases between. The germline V gene encodes CDR1 SGHDT and CDR2 YYEEEE. CDR3 region: CATGLPGANVLTF. The DNA of the CDR3 is TGTGCCACCGGACTACCAGGGGCCAACGTCCTGACTTTC.